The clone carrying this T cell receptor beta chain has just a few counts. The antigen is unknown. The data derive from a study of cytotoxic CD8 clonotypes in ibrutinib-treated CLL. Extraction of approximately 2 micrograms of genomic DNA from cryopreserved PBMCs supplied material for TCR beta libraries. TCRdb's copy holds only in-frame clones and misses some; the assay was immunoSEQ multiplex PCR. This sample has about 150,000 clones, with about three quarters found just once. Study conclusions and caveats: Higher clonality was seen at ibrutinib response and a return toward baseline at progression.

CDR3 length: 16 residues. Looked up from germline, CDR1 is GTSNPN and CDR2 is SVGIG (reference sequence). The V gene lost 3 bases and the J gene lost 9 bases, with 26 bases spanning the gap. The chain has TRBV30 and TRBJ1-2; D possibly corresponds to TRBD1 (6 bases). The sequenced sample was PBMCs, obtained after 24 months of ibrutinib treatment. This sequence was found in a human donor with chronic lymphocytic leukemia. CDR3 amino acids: CAWSLTGGKGTDRYTF. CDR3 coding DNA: TGTGCCTGGAGCCTGACAGGAGGGAAAGGTACTGATCGCTACACCTTC.